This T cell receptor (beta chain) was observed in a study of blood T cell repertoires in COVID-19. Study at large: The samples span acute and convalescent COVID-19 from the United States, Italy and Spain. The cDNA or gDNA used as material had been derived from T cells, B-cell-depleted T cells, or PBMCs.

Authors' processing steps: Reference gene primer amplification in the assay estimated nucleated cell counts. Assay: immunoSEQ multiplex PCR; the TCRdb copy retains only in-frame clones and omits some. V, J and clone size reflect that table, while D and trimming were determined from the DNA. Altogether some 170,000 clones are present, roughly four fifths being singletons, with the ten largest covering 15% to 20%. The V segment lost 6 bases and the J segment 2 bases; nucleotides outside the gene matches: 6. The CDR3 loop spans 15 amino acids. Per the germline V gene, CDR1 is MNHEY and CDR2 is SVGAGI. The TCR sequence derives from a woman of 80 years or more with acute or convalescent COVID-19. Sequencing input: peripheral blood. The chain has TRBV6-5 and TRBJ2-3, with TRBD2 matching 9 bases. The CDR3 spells CASSSPSGNTDTQYF. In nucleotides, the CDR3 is TGTGCCAGCAGCTCTCCTAGCGGGAACACAGATACGCAGTATTTT.